These 25 T cell receptor beta chains originate from one sample sequenced in a study of immune evolution from preneoplasia to lung adenocarcinoma. This table comes from immunoSEQ multiplex PCR, and its TCRdb copy is limited to in-frame clones, with some not included. This sample yields 35,000 or so clones, of which 60% to 75% are seen a single time; 5.5% to 7.5% belongs to the top ten. Sequenced: FFPE invasive lung adenocarcinoma tissue. Every receptor here comes from a person between 60 and 69 years old with lung adenocarcinoma.

The table lists this clone with many counts. The J gene is TRBJ1-1, the V gene TRBV6-1; D gene unclear. In germline, CDR1 is MNHNS, CDR2 SASEGT. The CDR3 totals 13 residues. Trimming cost V 2 bases and J 8 bases, with 12 bases left between them. CDR3 DNA: TGTGCCAGCAGTGAAACAGTAACCACCGAAGCTTTCTTT. Translated: CASSETVTTEAFF.

The chain has TRBV28 and TRBJ1-2; no firm D call. The CDR3 is 14 residues long. Trimming stripped 6 bases from V and 4 bases from J, with 15 bases between. Germline CDR1 and CDR2: MDHEN and SYDVKM. CDR3 region: CASRVPGDFYGYTF. The DNA for the CDR3 is TGTGCCAGCAGGGTCCCCGGGGATTTCTATGGCTACACCTTC.

A remark on this clone: Within the sample, other DNA sequences also encode this same CDR3. The chain links TRBV27 to TRBJ2-3; D is possibly TRBD2 (5 bases). V was cut by 5 bases and J by 4 bases, with 19 bases left in between. The CDR3 runs 16 residues. Germline CDR1 is MNHEY and CDR2 is SMNVEV (reference sequence). The CDR3 DNA reads TGTGCCAGCAGTCTCCTAGCAGGAGGCGGTGCAGATACGCAGTATTTT. Encoded protein: CASSLLAGGGADTQYF.

For the CDR3, the DNA is TGTGCCAGCAGCTTAGCGACAGACCGTAGCAATCAGCCCCAGCATTTT. Translation gives CASSLATDRSNQPQHF. V gene TRBV7-2 combines with J gene TRBJ1-5; D perhaps matches TRBD1 (5 bases). V was cut by 0 bases and J by 0 bases, with 9 bases left in between. There are 16 residues in the CDR3. Germline values: CDR1 SGHTA, CDR2 FQGNSA.

This chain uses TRBV19 with TRBJ2-6, with D tentatively TRBD2 (6 bases). V lost 6 bases, J lost 0 bases, and 12 bases lay in between. The CDR3 totals 16 residues. The germline CDR1 and CDR2 sequences are LNHDA and SQIVND (reference sequence). CDR3 protein: CASSLRGTSGANVLTF. CDR3 DNA sequence: TGTGCCAGTAGCCTCCGGGGGACCTCTGGGGCCAACGTCCTGACTTTC.

The chain recombines TRBV4-2 with TRBJ1-3; 11 bases line up with TRBD1. Germline assignment: CDR1 LGHNA and CDR2 YNFKEQ. This CDR3 comprises 16 residues. Unmatched junction bases numbered 5, after V lost 4 bases and J lost 3 bases. CDR3 sequence: CASSRPGTGGGNTIYF. The CDR3 nucleotides read TGTGCCAGCAGCCGCCCCGGGACAGGGGGTGGAAACACCATATATTTT.

This clone has only a few counts. The J gene is TRBJ2-5, the V gene TRBV18; D remains ambiguous. The length of the CDR3 is 14 residues. Germline V gene data show CDR1 as KGHSH and CDR2 as LQKENI. V dropped 6 bases and J dropped 3 bases, with 14 bases sitting between them. CDR3 loop: CASSSYVVEETQYF. CDR3 nucleotides: TGTGCCAGCTCGTCATATGTCGTAGAAGAGACCCAGTACTTC.

V and J are TRBV9 and TRBJ2-7, with TRBD1 matching over 9 bases. Germline V lookup: CDR1 SGDLS, CDR2 YYNGEE. V dropped 3 bases and J dropped 5; count of bases not matched to a gene: 15. The CDR3 is 17 residues long. CDR3 region: CASSGAPGQGPFDEQYF. The CDR3 DNA follows: TGTGCCAGCAGCGGCGCCCCGGGACAGGGACCTTTTGACGAGCAGTACTTC.

This clone was recorded a few times. The chain uses TRBV29-1 and TRBJ1-2; TRBD1 might be the D (6 bases). Germline V gene lookup returns CDR1 SQVTM and CDR2 ANQGSEA. This CDR3 has 13 amino acids. The V and J ends lost 7 bases and 0 bases respectively, with 12 bases between them. CDR3 sequence: CSDTGPSNYGYTF. CDR3 bases: TGCAGCGACACAGGGCCGTCTAACTATGGCTACACCTTC.

This chain uses TRBV28 with TRBJ2-7; D possibly corresponds to TRBD1 (7 bases). The CDR3 length is 13 residues. V lost 8 bases to trimming and J lost 0 bases, with 11 bases between them. Germline lookup yields CDR1 MDHEN and CDR2 SYDVKM. CDR3 sequence (DNA): TGTGCCAGCCAGGGGGGAAGCTCCTACGAGCAGTACTTC. It translates to CASQGGSSYEQYF.

V is TRBV6-6 and J is TRBJ2-5; D might be TRBD1 (6 bases). V lost 5 bases to trimming and J lost 5 bases, with 15 bases between them. Germline V lookup: CDR1 MNHNY, CDR2 SVGAGI (reference sequence). The CDR3 contains 14 residues. The DNA for the CDR3 is TGTGCCAGCAGTCCAAGCAGGGGATCGGAGACCCAGTACTTC. This codes for CASSPSRGSETQYF.

The V gene is TRBV9, the J gene TRBJ2-2; TRBD2 agrees at 12 bases. J lost 5 bases, V lost 4 bases, and 9 bases had no gene match. The CDR3 length is 17 residues. CDR1 and CDR2 (germline): SGDLS, YYNGEE. The chain's CDR3 is CASSSLAGGPSTGELFF. The CDR3 nucleotides read TGTGCCAGCAGCTCGCTAGCGGGAGGGCCTTCTACCGGGGAGCTGTTTTTT.

This sequence joins TRBV4-1 and TRBJ2-7; no firm D call. Germline CDR1 MGHRA, CDR2 YSYEKL. Trimming removed 1 base from V and 4 bases from J, with 17 bases in between. The CDR3 is 16 residues long. The CDR3 nucleotides read TGCGCCAGCAGCCAAGGTGTAGAAGGTCGACGGTACGAGCAGTACTTC. Its translation: CASSQGVEGRRYEQYF.

The rearrangement links TRBV7-9 to TRBJ2-5; TRBD2 matches 9 bases. Germline V gene sequence: CDR1 SEHNR, CDR2 FQNEAQ (reference sequence). The CDR3 runs to 16 residues. J gave up 4 bases and V 7 bases, and 13 bases lay outside the gene matches. CDR3 protein: CASTRGREGRGETQYF. For the CDR3, the DNA is TGTGCCAGCACCCGGGGGCGGGAGGGCCGGGGAGAGACCCAGTACTTC.

The V call is TRBV11-3, the J call TRBJ2-3; D gene uncertain. Trimming cost V 5 bases and J 2 bases, with 8 bases left between them. The germline CDR1 and CDR2 sequences are SGHNT and YENEEA. This CDR3 is 13 amino acids long. Here the CDR3 reads CASSVSDTDTQYF. The DNA for the CDR3 is TGTGCCAGCAGCGTCAGTGACACAGATACGCAGTATTTT.

This clone was counted between two and nine times. The CDR3 sequence is CASSPGLAGGGGRGETQYF. CDR3 bases: TGTGCCAGCAGCCCGGGACTAGCGGGAGGAGGGGGGAGGGGAGAGACCCAGTACTTC. The chain links TRBV7-2 to TRBJ2-5, with 15 bases matching TRBD2. The CDR3 is 19 residues long. Germline V gene data show CDR1 as SGHTA and CDR2 as FQGNSA. The trim removed 5 bases at V and 4 bases at J, leaving 14 bases unmatched.

The V and J genes are TRBV5-1 and TRBJ2-1; unclear D gene. CDR1 SGHRS and CDR2 YFSETQ come from the germline V gene. The V and J ends lost 1 base and 2 bases respectively, with 10 bases between them. The CDR3 length is 15 residues. CDR3 sequence (DNA): TGCGCCAGCAGCTTGAGTCTTACTACCTACAATGAGCAGTTCTTC. Translated, it gives CASSLSLTTYNEQFF.

V usage is TRBV7-2 and J usage is TRBJ2-5, with D possibly TRBD1 on 5 matching bases. Germline V CDR1 and CDR2: SGHTA, FQGNSA. V was clipped by 5 bases and J by 5 bases, with 9 bases between them. The CDR3 loop spans 12 amino acids. CDR3 protein: CASSPNRETQYF. CDR3 bases: TGTGCCAGCAGCCCCAACAGGGAGACCCAGTACTTC.

The CDR3 DNA sequence: TGTGCCAGCTCACCAGGCAGCGGGAGGGCCGGGGAGCAGTACTTC. Its translation: CASSPGSGRAGEQYF. This chain connects TRBV18 to TRBJ2-7, with 10 bases fitting TRBD2. Germline CDR1 and CDR2: KGHSH and LQKENI. V lost 2 bases and J lost 7; bases outside the gene matches: 8. The CDR3 has 15 residues.

The chain employs TRBV2 and TRBJ1-1; TRBD1 matches 7 bases. The CDR3 has 13 amino acids. In germline, CDR1 is SNHLY, CDR2 FYNNEI. Trimming removed 7 bases from V and 5 bases from J; junction bases left unmatched: 7. The CDR3 nucleotides read TGTGCCAGCATTACAGGGGCAGGGACTGAAGCTTTCTTT. This gives the protein CASITGAGTEAFF.

The chain is built from TRBV18 and TRBJ2-1; 10 nucleotides agree with TRBD2. The ends lost 3 bases at V and 3 bases at J; junction bases unmatched: 8. Germline V gives CDR1 KGHSH, CDR2 LQKENI. The CDR3 totals 17 residues. This chain's CDR3 is CASSPPASGRFYNEQFF. The CDR3 nucleotides read TGTGCCAGCTCACCCCCGGCTAGCGGGAGATTCTACAATGAGCAGTTCTTC.

The chain recombines TRBV18 with TRBJ1-4, with TRBD1 matching 8 bases. Germline CDR1 and CDR2: KGHSH and LQKENI. With 5 bases clipped from V and 5 bases from J, the junction kept 7 bases outside the gene matches. CDR3 length: 15 residues. CDR3 DNA: TGTGCCAGCTCAAGAGGGACAGGTGAAAATGAAAAACTGTTTTTT. This encodes CASSRGTGENEKLFF.

The chain couples TRBV28 to TRBJ2-2; D is unresolved. This CDR3 has 12 residues. Germline-derived CDR1 and CDR2 are MDHEN and SYDVKM. Between the trimmed V and J ends, which lost 2 bases and 7 bases, there was a span of 5 bases. CDR3 DNA sequence: TGTGCCAGCAGTTTACTTTTCGGGGAGCTGTTTTTT. Its protein product is CASSLLFGELFF.

The chain is built from TRBV29-1 and TRBJ2-2, with 7 nucleotides matching TRBD2. Germline CDR1 is SQVTM and CDR2 is ANQGSEA. V was clipped by 7 bases and J by 1 base; unmatched bases: 3. This CDR3 comprises 13 residues. CDR3 sequence reads: CSGGGGNTGELFF. CDR3 in DNA: TGCAGCGGTGGCGGGGGGAACACCGGGGAGCTGTTTTTT.

The gene calls are TRBV11-2 and TRBJ2-7, with D possibly being TRBD1 (5 bases). The germline V gene has CDR1 SGHAT and CDR2 FQNNGV. V was cut by 0 bases and J by 1 base, with 7 bases left in between. The CDR3 has 14 residues. This CDR3 reads CASSLDRASYEQYF. In DNA, the CDR3 is TGTGCCAGCAGCTTAGACAGGGCTTCCTACGAGCAGTACTTC. The whole variable domain, remainder taken from reference TRBV11-2 and TRBJ2-7, is EAGVAQSPRYKIIEKRQSVAFWCNPISGHATLYWYQQILGQGPKLLIQFQNNGVVDDSQLPKDRFSAERLKGVDSTLKIQPAKLEDSAVYLCASSLDRASYEQYFGPGTRLTVT.